This T cell receptor (beta chain) was identified during a study of post-analysis software for immune sequencing data. The TCR beta cDNA libraries carried unique molecular identifiers. TCRdb processed the PCR reads anew with MiXCR; each CDR3 protein has one entry. This table has a few hundred thousand distinct CDR3 sequences, approximately 38% appearing once. Of note for this clonotype: Its specificity is not known.

J lost 2 bases, V lost 11 bases, and 30 bases had no gene match. CDR3 length: 21 residues. Germline CDR1 is ENHRY and CDR2 is SYGVKD. Study observations and caveats: Patients used a handful of TRBV segments, including TRBV5-6, TRBV5-1 and TRBV20-1, more often than controls.

The chain has TRBV10-3 and TRBJ2-3, with 8 bases matching TRBD2. The specimen was blood. The receptor's source is a girl aged 10 to 17 with multiple sclerosis. DNA for the CDR3: TGTGCCGCCCAACCTAGGGGCGGGTGGTCGGGCGGGGGGCCAAACACAGATACGCAGTATTTT. Translated: CAAQPRGGWSGGGPNTDTQYF.